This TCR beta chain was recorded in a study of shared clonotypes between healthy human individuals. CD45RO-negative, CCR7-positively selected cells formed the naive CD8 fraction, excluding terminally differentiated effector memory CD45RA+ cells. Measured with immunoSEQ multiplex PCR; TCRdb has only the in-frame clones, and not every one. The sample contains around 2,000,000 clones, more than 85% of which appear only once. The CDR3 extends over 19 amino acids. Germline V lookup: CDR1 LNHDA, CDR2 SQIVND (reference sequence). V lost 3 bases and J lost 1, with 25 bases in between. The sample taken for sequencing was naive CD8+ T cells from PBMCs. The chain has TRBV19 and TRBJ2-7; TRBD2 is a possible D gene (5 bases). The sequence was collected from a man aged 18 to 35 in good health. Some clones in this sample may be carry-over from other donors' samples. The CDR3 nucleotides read TGTGCCAGTAGTATTGGCGATGTCCTTCCGGTTGGGGAGTCCTACGAGCAGTACTTC. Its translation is CASSIGDVLPVGESYEQYF. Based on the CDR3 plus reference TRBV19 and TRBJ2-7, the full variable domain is DGGITQSPKYLFRKEGQNVTLSCEQNLNHDAMYWYRQDPGQGLRLIYYSQIVNDFQKGDIAEGYSVSREKKESFPLTVTSAQKNPTAFYLCASSIGDVLPVGESYEQYFGPGTRLTVT.